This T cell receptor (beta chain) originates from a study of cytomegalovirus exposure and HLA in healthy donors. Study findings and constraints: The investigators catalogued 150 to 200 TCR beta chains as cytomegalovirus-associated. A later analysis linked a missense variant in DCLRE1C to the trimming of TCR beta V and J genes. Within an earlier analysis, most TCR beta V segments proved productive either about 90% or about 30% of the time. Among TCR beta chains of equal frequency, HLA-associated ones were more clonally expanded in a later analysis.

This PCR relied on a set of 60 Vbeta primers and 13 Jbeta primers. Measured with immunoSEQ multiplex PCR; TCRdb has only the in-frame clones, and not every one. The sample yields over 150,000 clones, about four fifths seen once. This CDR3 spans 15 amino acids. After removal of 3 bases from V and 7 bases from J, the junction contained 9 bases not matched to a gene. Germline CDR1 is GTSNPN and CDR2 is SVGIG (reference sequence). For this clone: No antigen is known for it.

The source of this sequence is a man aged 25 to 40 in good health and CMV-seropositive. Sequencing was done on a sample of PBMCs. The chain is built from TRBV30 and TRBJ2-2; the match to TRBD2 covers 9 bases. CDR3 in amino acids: CAWRSSGSGVGELFF. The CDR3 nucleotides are TGTGCCTGGAGGAGTAGCGGGAGTGGGGTCGGGGAGCTGTTTTTT.